This T cell receptor beta chain stems from a study of blood T cell repertoires in COVID-19 (dated by TCRdb to 2019 to 2021). Looking at the study overall: Collaborator samples came from the United States, Italy and Spain and covered acute and convalescent phases of COVID-19. The samples were drawn from two sources: the first 160 participants of the ongoing ImmuneRACE study, and 1,000 to 1,500 subjects contributed by 6 global collaborators. The dataset comprised deeply sampled blood TCRbeta repertoires from subjects exposed to, actively infected with, or recovered from COVID-19. Where available, HLA class I and class II types were taken from metadata supplied by the sample provider and were not determined by assay-based typing. The material from the prospective study consisted of cDNA or gDNA derived from T cells, B-cell-depleted T cells, or PBMCs. The repertoires were released in a freely available public database meant as a resource for research on the immune response to SARS-CoV-2. The sample metadata nearly always contained a de-identified subject ID, COVID-19 status, age in years and sex. What the study reported, not specific to this receptor: Clinical and demographic metadata were provided uncurated, with the amount varying by source and participant.

V was cut back by 0 bases and J by 11 bases, leaving a gap of 11 bases between them. The germline V gene sets CDR1 to SGHDT and CDR2 to YYEEEE. Reading from cysteine to phenylalanine, the CDR3 counts 12 amino acids. The retained sequence is limited to the CDR3, 36 bases, with the frame set at the first base. Each collaborating institution followed its own protocols to collect whole blood in K2EDTA tubes. Collaborator samples were shipped for TCRbeta analysis as frozen whole blood, isolated PBMCs, or DNA extracted from either sample type. TCRbeta CDR3 regions were amplified from genomic DNA using the immunoSEQ Assay, a bias-controlled multiplex PCR. From the authors' description of their analysis: The number of nucleated cells in each sample was estimated from the amplification of reference gene primers within the assay. To quantify the absolute abundance of each unique TCRbeta CDR3 rearrangement, sequence reads were collapsed and filtered. For each sample, productive Simpson clonality was calculated as the square root of Simpson's diversity index over productive rearrangements. The source is immuneACCESS, and TCRdb retained only in-frame sequences with V and J called. Part of the clones is not carried over; for the studies checked, unresolved V genes explain less than half of this, and the remainder is unexplained. V and J calls and clone size are given by that table; D and trimming were obtained from the DNA. Within this sample are some 200,000 clones, with around 87% of them counted one time only. The ten largest account for around 2.7% of the sample.

Turning to this clone: The clone's antigen remains unknown. No much larger clone exists at a distance of one base, and base qualities are not known.

The sample taken for sequencing was peripheral blood. This receptor chain uses TRBV5-6 and TRBJ1-1; no D gene can be assigned with confidence. The receptor comes from a middle-aged man with active or convalescent COVID-19. The CDR3 protein: CASSLEGFGAFF. The base sequence is TGTGCCAGCAGCTTGGAAGGTTTCGGGGCTTTCTTT.